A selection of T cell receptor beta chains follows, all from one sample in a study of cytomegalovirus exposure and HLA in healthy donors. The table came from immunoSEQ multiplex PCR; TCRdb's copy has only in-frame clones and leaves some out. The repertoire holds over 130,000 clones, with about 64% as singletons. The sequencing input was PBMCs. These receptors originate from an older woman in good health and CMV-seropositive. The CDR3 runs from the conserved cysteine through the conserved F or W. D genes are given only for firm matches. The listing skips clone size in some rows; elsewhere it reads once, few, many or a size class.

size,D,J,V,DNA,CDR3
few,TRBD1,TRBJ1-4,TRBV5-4,TGTGCCAGCAGCTTTACTGGGACAGGGCTTGAAAAACTGTTTTTT,CASSFTGTGLEKLFF
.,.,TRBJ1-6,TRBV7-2,TGTGCCAGCAGCTTTTCACCCGGAGACAGGCAATCTAATTCACCCCTCCACTTT,CASSFSPGDRQSNSPLHF
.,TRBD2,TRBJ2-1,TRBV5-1,TGCGCCACCAAGCAGGCCGCGGGAGACCCCTCCTACAATGAGCAGTTCTTC,CATKQAAGDPSYNEQFF
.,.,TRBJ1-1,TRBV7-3,TGTGCCAGCAGCTTATACGGTGAAGGGGGCACTGAAGCTTTCTTT,CASSLYGEGGTEAFF
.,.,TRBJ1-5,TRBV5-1,TGCGCCAGCAGTCAGGGGCCCCGCAATCAGCCCCAGCATTTT,CASSQGPRNQPQHF
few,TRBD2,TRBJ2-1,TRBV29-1,TGCAGCGTTGGGGGGGGAGTGACTAGCGGGAGTCTGGGTGAGCAGTTCTTC,CSVGGGVTSGSLGEQFF
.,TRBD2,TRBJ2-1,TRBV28,TGTGCCAGCAGTTCCCCGGGAGGCCCCCAACACGGTGAGCAGTTCTTC,CASSSPGGPQHGEQFF
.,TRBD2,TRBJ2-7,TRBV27,TGTGCCAGCAGGTCACTAGCGGGCTACGAGCAGTACTTC,CASRSLAGYEQYF
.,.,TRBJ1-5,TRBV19,TGTGCCAGTAGTATAGTTGGGCAGGCCCATAGCAATCAGCCCCAGCATTTT,CASSIVGQAHSNQPQHF
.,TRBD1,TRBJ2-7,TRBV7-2,TGTGCCAGCAGCTTCCGGGACAGGGGTTACGAGCAGTACTTC,CASSFRDRGYEQYF
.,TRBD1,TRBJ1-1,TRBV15,TGTGCCACCAGCAGAGTAGGACAGGGGGTCGGAAACACTGAAGCTTTCTTT,CATSRVGQGVGNTEAFF
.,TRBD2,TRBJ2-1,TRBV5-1,TGCGCCAGCAGCTTCCTAGCGGGAGCTGTGTCTGTTGAGCAGTTCTTC,CASSFLAGAVSVEQFF
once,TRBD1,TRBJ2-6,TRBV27,TGTGCCAGCAGTTGGGGACAGGGCCCCTCTGGGGCCAACGTCCTGACTTTC,CASSWGQGPSGANVLTF
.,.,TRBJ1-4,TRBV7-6,TGTGCCAGCAGCTTAATGTCCACAACTAATGAAAAACTGTTTTTT,CASSLMSTTNEKLFF
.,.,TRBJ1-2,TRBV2,TGTGCCAGCAGCAAAGAGGGCAGCTATGGCTACACCTTC,CASSKEGSYGYTF
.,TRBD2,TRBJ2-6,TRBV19,TGTGCCAGTAGTATAGATTTAGGGTACGGACTAGCGGATGGACCTGGGGCCAACGTCCTGACTTTC,CASSIDLGYGLADGPGANVLTF
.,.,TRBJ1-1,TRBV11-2,TGTGCCAGCAGCTTAACAGGACCGAACACTGAAGCTTTCTTT,CASSLTGPNTEAFF
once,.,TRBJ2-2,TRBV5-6,TGTGCCAGCAGCTTACAATTCGCAGGGAACACCGGGGAGCTGTTTTTT,CASSLQFAGNTGELFF
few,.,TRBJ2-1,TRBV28,TGTGCCAGCAGTTTATCTGGCGGGATCTACAATGAGCAGTTCTTC,CASSLSGGIYNEQFF
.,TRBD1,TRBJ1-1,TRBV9,TGTGCCAGCAACCCAACAGGGGGGCACACTGAAGCTTTCTTT,CASNPTGGHTEAFF
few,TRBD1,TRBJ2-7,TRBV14,TGTGCCAGCAGCGAGGGACAGGGGCCCTACGAGCAGTACTTC,CASSEGQGPYEQYF
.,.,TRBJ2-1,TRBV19,TGTGCCAGTAGATCCGGGACAAGCATGCGTGAGCAGTTCTTC,CASRSGTSMREQFF